The 27 T cell receptor beta chains below were found in one sample sequenced in a study of blood T cell repertoires in COVID-19. TCRdb's table, derived via immunoSEQ multiplex PCR, lists solely in-frame clones and lacks some. The sample has hundreds of thousands of clones; about nine tenths are singletons. Specimen: peripheral blood. The origin of the receptors is a man between 50 and 59 years old with COVID-19, enrolled during active disease.

The rearrangement uses TRBV14 and TRBJ1-1, with a possible D match to TRBD1 (6 bases). Trimming pared 3 bases from V and 2 bases from J, leaving 7 bases between. Germline V gene lookup returns CDR1 SGHDN and CDR2 FVKESK. This CDR3 comprises 13 residues. CDR3 DNA: TGTGCCAGCAGCCACAGGGGAAACACTGAAGCTTTCTTT. As protein: CASSHRGNTEAFF.

The V gene is TRBV11-2, the J gene TRBJ2-5; D might be TRBD2 (5 bases). CDR1 is SGHAT, CDR2 FQNNGV, per germline. The CDR3 sequence is 14 residues long. The V gene lost 3 bases and the J gene lost 4 bases, with 12 bases spanning the gap. CDR3 nucleotide sequence: TGTGCCAGCAGCTTCTTTGTAGAGGGAGAGACCCAGTACTTC. It is translated as CASSFFVEGETQYF.

The chain has TRBV4-2 and TRBJ2-5; a weak D match, TRBD1 (5 bases). Trimming shortened V by 3 bases and J by 5 bases, and 13 bases separated the two germline ends. This CDR3 has 14 residues. Germline CDR1 is LGHNA and CDR2 is YNFKEQ. For the CDR3, the DNA is TGTGCCAGCAGCCAGGGGCCGGATGCGGAGACCCAGTACTTC. This gives the protein CASSQGPDAETQYF.

This chain uses TRBV21-1 with TRBJ2-4; TRBD2, the table's D call, was not compared with the DNA. TRBV21-1 is described as a pseudogene. The length of the CDR3 is 20 residues. The CDR3 DNA reads as TGTGCCAGCAGCACCCGTGGTAGCGGGATAAGACCCATAGCCAAAAACATTCAGTACTTC. This sequence encodes CASSTRGSGIRPIAKNIQYF.

This sequence joins TRBV4-2 and TRBJ1-2; 7 nucleotides line up with TRBD1. V lost 0 bases and J lost 8; bases outside the gene matches: 9. Looked up from germline, CDR1 is LGHNA and CDR2 is YNFKEQ. The CDR3 length is 15 residues. CDR3 residues: CASSQDQRGLGGYTF. The CDR3 region has the DNA TGTGCCAGCAGCCAAGATCAAAGGGGGCTGGGAGGCTACACCTTC.

The chain links TRBV7-6 to TRBJ2-1; 8 nucleotides align to TRBD2. This CDR3 region has 17 residues. Germline V gives CDR1 SGHVS, CDR2 FNYEAQ. V lost 1 base to trimming and J lost 0 bases; unmatched junction nucleotides: 5. The CDR3 reads CASSLDIAGSSYNEQFF. CDR3 coding DNA: TGTGCCAGCAGCTTAGACATAGCGGGGAGCTCCTACAATGAGCAGTTCTTC.

This chain uses TRBV6-5 with TRBJ2-7; 11 bases fit TRBD2. The CDR3 loop spans 15 amino acids. V shed 4 bases and J 3 bases; nucleotides not matched to a gene: 5. Germline V CDR1 and CDR2: MNHEY, SVGAGI. The CDR3 DNA reads TGTGCCAGCAGTTCTGTAGCGGGAGGGAACTACGAGCAGTACTTC. As protein: CASSSVAGGNYEQYF.

The chain is built from TRBV29-1 and TRBJ2-1; 11 nucleotides agree with TRBD2. Germline CDR1 SQVTM, CDR2 ANQGSEA. The CDR3 has 15 amino acids. Trimming removed 0 bases from V and 9 bases from J; junction bases left unmatched: 7. The CDR3 DNA sequence: TGCAGCGTTGAAGAGTTGGTAGCGGGAGGGTTTGAGCAGTTCTTC. Translating gives CSVEELVAGGFEQFF.

This clone appeared once. This chain joins TRBV19 and TRBJ1-2, with 10 bases fitting TRBD1. Germline values: CDR1 LNHDA, CDR2 SQIVND (reference sequence). There are 15 residues in the CDR3. V was pared by 5 bases and J by 2 bases, with 5 bases of the junction left unmatched. DNA for the CDR3: TGTGCCAGTAGTCCGCGGGACAGGGGAAACTATGGCTACACCTTC. Amino acid sequence: CASSPRDRGNYGYTF.

This clone was detected once. J is TRBJ2-2 and V is TRBV19; tentatively, D is TRBD1 (6 bases). Germline-derived CDR1 and CDR2 are LNHDA and SQIVND (reference sequence). The CDR3 contains 15 residues. Trimming took off 5 bases at V and 4 bases at J, with 14 bases between the two ends. CDR3 DNA: TGTGCCAGTAGTGGCAACAGGGTAGCCACCGGGGAGCTGTTTTTT. It yields the protein CASSGNRVATGELFF.

The chain recombines TRBV27 with TRBJ1-5; maybe TRBD1 (5 bases). CDR3 length: 16 amino acids. The V end was cut by 7 bases, the J end by 6 bases, with 22 bases between. Germline V gene sequence: CDR1 MNHEY, CDR2 SMNVEV (reference sequence). The CDR3 DNA follows: TGTGCCAGCACCCTCGGGGGGGACCCGACGGGTCAGCCCCAGCATTTT. This codes for CASTLGGDPTGQPQHF.

V and J are TRBV7-8 and TRBJ1-6; the match to TRBD1 covers 11 bases. CDR1 and CDR2 from the germline V gene are SGHVS and FQNEAQ. Germline trimming cut 7 bases from V and 8 bases from J; bases unmatched to any gene: 13. There are 17 residues in the CDR3. CDR3 sequence: CASTPPLRTGGDSPLHF. In DNA, the CDR3 is TGTGCCAGCACCCCACCCCTCCGGACAGGGGGCGATTCACCCCTCCACTTT.

This chain uses TRBV5-1 with TRBJ2-5, with 16 bases lining up with TRBD2. V shed 4 bases, J shed 5 bases, and the junction held 8 bases outside the gene matches. Germline loops: CDR1 SGHRS, CDR2 YFSETQ. The CDR3 loop spans 17 amino acids. CDR3 protein: CASSPGTSGRAGETQYF. CDR3 coding DNA: TGCGCCAGCAGCCCGGGGACTAGCGGGAGGGCTGGGGAGACCCAGTACTTC.

The J gene is TRBJ1-1, the V gene TRBV29-1; tentatively, D is TRBD1 (6 bases). The germline V and J ends were trimmed by 6 bases and 1 base, with 9 bases remaining between them. The germline CDR1 and CDR2 sequences are SQVTM and ANQGSEA. CDR3 size: 12 residues. The CDR3 region is CSVQGQNTEAFF. The DNA of the CDR3 is TGCAGCGTCCAGGGACAGAACACTGAAGCTTTCTTT.

The chain couples TRBV5-4 to TRBJ1-6, with D perhaps matching TRBD1 (5 bases). Germline CDR1 and CDR2: SGHNT and YYREEE (reference sequence). Deletions cut 4 bases from V and 9 bases from J, with 14 bases between. There are 14 residues in the CDR3. The CDR3 bases are TGTGCCAGCAGCCGTCGGGGGATCGGTTCACCCCTCCACTTT. It specifies CASSRRGIGSPLHF.

The J gene is TRBJ2-3, the V gene TRBV7-2, with 11 positions matching TRBD2. With V trimmed by 4 bases and J by 8 bases, 2 bases remained unmatched. The germline CDR1 and CDR2 sequences are SGHTA and FQGNSA. The CDR3 has 13 residues. The CDR3 protein is CASSYTSGGTQYF. The CDR3 coding sequence is TGTGCCAGCAGCTACACTAGCGGGGGTACGCAGTATTTT.

This chain connects TRBV30 to TRBJ2-3, with 7 bases lining up with TRBD2. V shed 3 bases, J shed 2 bases, and the junction held 8 bases outside the gene matches. The germline gives CDR1 GTSNPN, CDR2 SVGIG (reference sequence). This CDR3 comprises 15 residues. CDR3 region: CAWRTTGGPTDTQYF. The CDR3 region has the DNA TGTGCCTGGAGAACAACGGGAGGACCCACAGATACGCAGTATTTT.

The rearrangement links TRBV2 to TRBJ1-5; D is unclear. Germline loops: CDR1 SNHLY, CDR2 FYNNEI. The CDR3 totals 14 residues. V was trimmed by 2 bases and J by 0 bases, leaving 5 bases between them. CDR3 DNA: TGTGCCAGCAGTGAAAACATTAGCAATCAGCCCCAGCATTTT. Translated: CASSENISNQPQHF.

The chain combines TRBV19 with TRBJ1-5; D perhaps matches TRBD1 (5 bases). CDR1 and CDR2 from the germline V gene are LNHDA and SQIVND (reference sequence). Trimming pared 4 bases from V and 1 base from J, leaving 14 bases between. The length of the CDR3 is 16 residues. This chain's CDR3 is CASSTQGLLSNQPQHF. CDR3 sequence (DNA): TGTGCCAGTAGTACTCAGGGTTTGTTGAGCAATCAGCCCCAGCATTTT.

The gene calls are TRBV6-6 and TRBJ2-2; 9 bases are a match to TRBD1. The CDR3 runs 17 residues. CDR1 is MNHNY and CDR2 is SVGAGI in the germline V gene (reference sequence). V gave up 5 bases and J gave up 5 bases; unmatched junction bases: 12. CDR3 bases: TGTGCCAGCAGTCGCAGATGGGACAGGGTTGGAACCGGGGAGCTGTTTTTT. Its protein product is CASSRRWDRVGTGELFF.

The rearrangement uses TRBV27 and TRBJ1-4; the D gene is possibly TRBD1 (5 bases). With 2 bases removed from V and 3 bases from J, the gap between germline ends came to 7 bases. This CDR3 spans 14 amino acids. Germline V gene lookup returns CDR1 MNHEY and CDR2 SMNVEV (reference sequence). Written as DNA, the CDR3 is TGTGCCAGCAGTTTAGGGGGGTCTAATGAAAAACTGTTTTTT. As protein: CASSLGGSNEKLFF.

The V gene is TRBV5-8, the J gene TRBJ1-2; TRBD1 agrees at 11 bases. Germline lookup yields CDR1 SGHTS and CDR2 YDEGEE. V shed 4 bases, J shed 8 bases, and the junction held 10 bases outside the gene matches. The CDR3 runs 15 residues. In DNA, the CDR3 is TGTGCCAGCAGCCCCGGACAGGGGGCGTCGGGCGGCTACACCTTC. Translated, it gives CASSPGQGASGGYTF.

This rearrangement joins TRBV30 to TRBJ1-5, with 7 bases identical to TRBD1. The germline CDR1 and CDR2 sequences are GTSNPN and SVGIG (reference sequence). With V trimmed by 5 bases and J by 2 bases, 0 bases remained unmatched. This CDR3 spans 12 amino acids. The chain's CDR3 is CAWGTGNQPQHF. DNA of the CDR3: TGTGCCTGGGGGACAGGCAATCAGCCCCAGCATTTT. The variable domain in full, with the rest retrieved from reference TRBV30 and TRBJ1-5, is SQTIHQWPATLVQPVGSPLSLECTVEGTSNPNLYWYRQAAGRGLQLLFYSVGIGQISSEVPQNLSASRPQDRQFILSSKKLLLSDSGFYLCAWGTGNQPQHFGDGTRLSIL.

The V gene is TRBV18, the J gene TRBJ2-2, with D possibly TRBD1 on 5 matching bases. V lost 4 bases and J lost 6, with 12 bases in between. The germline V gene has CDR1 KGHSH and CDR2 LQKENI. The CDR3 runs to 14 residues. In nucleotides, the CDR3 is TGTGCCAGCTCACTAGCCGGACATGCCGGGGAGCTGTTTTTT. As protein: CASSLAGHAGELFF.

V usage is TRBV5-1 and J usage is TRBJ2-1; no definite D call. The CDR3 length is 13 residues. CDR1 and CDR2 (germline): SGHRS, YFSETQ. The germline V and J ends were trimmed by 0 bases and 6 bases, with 7 bases remaining between them. DNA of the CDR3: TGCGCCAGCAGCTTGGAACTAATCAATGAGCAGTTCTTC. It specifies CASSLELINEQFF.

The chain recombines TRBV7-2 with TRBJ2-2; D is unclear. Germline CDR1 reads SGHTA; CDR2 reads FQGNSA. Trimming removed 6 bases at V and 3 bases at J, with 5 bases between. This CDR3 region has 12 residues. The chain's CDR3 is CASSHYTGELFF. CDR3 in DNA: TGTGCCAGCAGTCACTACACCGGGGAGCTGTTTTTT.

The J gene is TRBJ2-7, the V gene TRBV11-2; 10 bases map to TRBD1. J gave up 2 bases and V 5 bases, and 3 bases lay outside the gene matches. Germline V gene data show CDR1 as SGHAT and CDR2 as FQNNGV. CDR3 length: 14 residues. DNA for the CDR3: TGTGCCAGCAGCCGGGGACAGGGGCCCTACGAGCAGTACTTC. This encodes CASSRGQGPYEQYF.